The 10 T cell receptor beta chains below were found in one sample sequenced in a study of blood T cell repertoires in COVID-19. Libraries were prepared by immunoSEQ multiplex PCR; TCRdb keeps only in-frame clonotypes and omits some of them. The table shows 180,000 or so clones, with approximately 85% occurring only once. The source material was peripheral blood. Receptor source: a human donor with active or convalescent COVID-19. The donor label of this sample is uncertain.

This rearrangement joins TRBV2 to TRBJ2-3; D uncertain. V lost 2 bases, J lost 6 bases, and 6 bases lay in between. The CDR3 has 12 amino acids. Germline CDR1 SNHLY, CDR2 FYNNEI. The CDR3 sequence is CASSEMADTQYF. The DNA of the CDR3 is TGTGCCAGCAGTGAAATGGCTGATACGCAGTATTTT.

The chain's CDR3 is CASSPAPRLAGPYEQYF. The CDR3 DNA reads as TGTGCCAGCAGCCCGGCCCCTAGACTAGCGGGGCCCTACGAGCAGTACTTC. The rearrangement uses TRBV7-6 and TRBJ2-7, with TRBD2 matching over 11 bases. CDR3 length: 17 residues. Germline values: CDR1 SGHVS, CDR2 FNYEAQ. V lost 5 bases to trimming and J lost 2 bases; unmatched junction nucleotides: 11. Full variable domain (rest looked up from reference TRBV7-6 and TRBJ2-7): GAGVSQSPRYKVTKRGQDVALRCDPISGHVSLYWYRQALGQGPEFLTYFNYEAQQDKSGLPNDRFSAERPEGSISTLTIQRTEQRDSAMYRCASSPAPRLAGPYEQYFGPGTRLTVT.

V usage is TRBV24-1 and J usage is TRBJ2-2, with 12 nucleotides matching TRBD2. V lost 5 bases and J lost 4; bases outside the gene matches: 10. The CDR3 has 18 amino acids. Germline V gene sequence: CDR1 KGHDR, CDR2 SFDVKD. The CDR3 DNA reads TGTGCCACCAGTGGGGCCGCTAGCGGGAGGGCTGGCACCGGGGAGCTGTTTTTT. Its protein is CATSGAASGRAGTGELFF.

This sequence joins TRBV18 and TRBJ2-2, with 11 bases fitting TRBD2. CDR3 length: 15 residues. Germline V gene lookup returns CDR1 KGHSH and CDR2 LQKENI. V dropped 0 bases and J dropped 10; count of bases not matched to a gene: 4. The CDR3 protein is CASSPPSGRATELFF. Written as DNA, the CDR3 is TGTGCCAGCTCACCACCTAGCGGGAGGGCTACGGAGCTGTTTTTT.

The chain recombines TRBV15 with TRBJ2-4; possibly TRBD1 for D (5 bases). CDR3 length: 16 amino acids. Germline CDR1 is LNHNV and CDR2 is YYDKDF (reference sequence). The germline V and J ends were trimmed by 3 bases and 4 bases, with 16 bases remaining between them. The CDR3 loop reads CATSSYFGQGKNIQYF. DNA of the CDR3: TGTGCCACCAGCAGCTATTTCGGGCAGGGTAAAAACATTCAGTACTTC.

This clone appeared a few times. The rearrangement uses TRBV11-2 and TRBJ1-2; 8 bases map to TRBD1. The germline CDR1 and CDR2 sequences are SGHAT and FQNNGV. The junction had 8 bases not matched to a gene; V was cut back by 7 bases and J by 4 bases. This CDR3 has 14 amino acids. The CDR3: CASIPQGAGYGYTF. The CDR3 DNA follows: TGTGCCAGCATCCCGCAGGGGGCGGGCTATGGCTACACCTTC.

This chain uses TRBV5-1 with TRBJ2-1; the D gene is possibly TRBD2 (6 bases). Trimming removed 7 bases at V and 4 bases at J, with 30 bases between. Germline V lookup: CDR1 SGHRS, CDR2 YFSETQ. CDR3 length: 19 amino acids. This chain's CDR3 is CASSGVRDAGFSEYNEQFF. In DNA form, the CDR3 reads TGCGCCAGCTCTGGGGTGCGGGACGCCGGATTTAGCGAGTACAATGAGCAGTTCTTC.

As concerns this clone: Relative to the germline gene, one junction end is altered; a read error may explain this. The chain couples TRBV6-1 to TRBJ1-1; tentatively, D is TRBD1 (6 bases). The length of the CDR3 is 13 residues. Germline CDR1 and CDR2: MNHNS and SASEGT. CDR3 region: CASREGGGTEAFF. The DNA of the CDR3 is TGTGCCAGCAGGGAAGGAGGGGGCACTGAAGCTTTCTTT.

The rearrangement uses TRBV7-3 and TRBJ1-1, with TRBD1 identical over 11 bases. The CDR3 is made up of 17 amino acids. Germline V lookup: CDR1 SGHTA, CDR2 FQGTGA. With V trimmed by 7 bases and J by 1 base, 11 bases remained unmatched. CDR3 nucleotide sequence: TGTGCCAGCACCCCCCCGGACAGGGGGCGAGGGAACACTGAAGCTTTCTTT. Its protein product is CASTPPDRGRGNTEAFF.

The V call is TRBV6-6, the J call TRBJ2-2; 7 bases align to TRBD1. The germline CDR1 and CDR2 sequences are MNHNY and SVGAGI (reference sequence). The CDR3 covers 15 residues. Unmatched junction bases numbered 6, after V lost 6 bases and J lost 2 bases. This CDR3 is CASSKGQINTGELFF. The CDR3 coding sequence is TGTGCCAGCAGCAAGGGACAGATTAACACCGGGGAGCTGTTTTTT.